This T cell receptor (beta chain) derives from a study of cytomegalovirus exposure and HLA in healthy donors. Remarks on this clone: No antigen is known for it.

The junction had 8 bases not matched to a gene; V was cut back by 5 bases and J by 7 bases. From germline, CDR1 is SGHTA and CDR2 FQGTGA. The CDR3 has 14 residues. The study ran its PCR with 60 Vbeta and 13 Jbeta primers. TCRdb keeps only in-frame clones here, not all; method: immunoSEQ multiplex PCR. The table records roughly 170,000 clones, approximately 84% of them present only once. Study findings and constraints: Most likely, a cluster of highly shared sequence variants arose as a sequencing artifact. Most subjects' HLA-A and HLA-B alleles were reportedly predicted from TCR beta sequences.

Sequencing was done on a sample of PBMCs. This chain uses TRBV7-3 with TRBJ2-1; TRBD2 agrees at 7 bases. The clonotype comes from a girl aged 5 to 17 in good health and CMV-seropositive. The CDR3 spells CASSVGRTSNEQFF. The CDR3 DNA follows: TGTGCCAGCAGCGTGGGGCGGACTAGTAATGAGCAGTTCTTC.